This T cell receptor (beta chain) emerged from a study of identifying expanded T cells in peripheral blood. Only in-frame clones appear in the TCRdb table, and some are missing; sequencing was by immunoSEQ multiplex PCR. The table shows 90,000 to 100,000 clones, with roughly 86% occurring only once. Healthy donors had no documented immune events, such as infections, while sampled. The CDR3 has 14 amino acids. V was pared by 1 base and J by 8 bases, with 3 bases of the junction left unmatched. Germline V CDR1 and CDR2: LNHDA, SQIVND (reference sequence). A note on this clone: Its antigen is unidentified.

Study outcomes and limitations: About 1.2 clones differed between technical replicates, versus approximately 17 and 20 over time. Variance in clone template counts between approximately 2-week samples significantly increased with total template count across all healthy donors.

This TCR was sampled from a person between 18 and 69 years old in good health. Material for sequencing was blood. V and J are TRBV19 and TRBJ2-1; 9 nucleotides match TRBD2. The CDR3 region is CASSIALAGHEQFF. The CDR3 DNA sequence: TGTGCCAGTAGTATAGCCCTAGCGGGGCATGAGCAGTTCTTC.